The following is a TCR beta chain sequence with its context. Its specificity is unknown. Germline loops: CDR1 SGDLS, CDR2 YYNGEE. The CDR3 contains 13 residues. The V end was cut by 3 bases, the J end by 13 bases, with 14 bases between. This sample was taken from a study of beta chain features in type 1 diabetes. In the study overall: No patient-donor differences in age, gender, total cells or subset yield. Findings and caveats of the study: Whether HLA type affects TCRB rearrangement stayed undetermined in the present work. Patients' naive, central memory and Treg TCRB repertoires seemed closer to one another than those of healthy donors. Type 1 diabetes patients had TCRB CDR3s that were shorter (moderately but significantly so) in all four CD4+ subsets. Researchers cautioned that cDNA sequencing could over-represent cells with high TCR expression.

Since all of the isolated RNA was reverse transcribed, expressed TCRB transcripts were what got sequenced. TCRdb keeps only in-frame clones here, not all; method: immunoSEQ multiplex PCR. The repertoire holds hundreds of thousands of clones, with around 9.9% as singletons. The sequencing input was naive CD4+ T cells from blood. The V and J genes are TRBV9 and TRBJ1-6; D is uncertain. This clonotype originated in a man under 40 with type 1 diabetes. The CDR3 sequence: CASSGAGLGPLHF. The CDR3 nucleotides read TGTGCCAGCAGCGGGGCAGGCCTGGGTCCCCTCCACTTT.